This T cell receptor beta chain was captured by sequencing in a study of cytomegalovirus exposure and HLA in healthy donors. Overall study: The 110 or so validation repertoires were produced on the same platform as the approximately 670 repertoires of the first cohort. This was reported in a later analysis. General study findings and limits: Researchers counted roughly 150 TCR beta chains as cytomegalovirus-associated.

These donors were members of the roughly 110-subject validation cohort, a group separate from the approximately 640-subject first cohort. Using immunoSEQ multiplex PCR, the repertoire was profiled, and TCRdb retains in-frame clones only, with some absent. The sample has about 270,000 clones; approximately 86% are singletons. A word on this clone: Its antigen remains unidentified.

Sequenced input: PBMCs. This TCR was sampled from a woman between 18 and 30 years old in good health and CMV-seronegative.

The CDR3, as DNA: TGTGCCAGCAGTGAACCCCAACCGGGAGGCGGCGAGCAGTACTTC. This encodes CASSEPQPGGGEQYF. The chain uses TRBV25-1 and TRBJ2-7, with 7 bases identical to TRBD2. CDR1 and CDR2 from the germline V gene are MGHDK and SYGVNS. V shed 2 bases and J 6 bases; nucleotides not matched to a gene: 10. The CDR3 length is 15 residues.